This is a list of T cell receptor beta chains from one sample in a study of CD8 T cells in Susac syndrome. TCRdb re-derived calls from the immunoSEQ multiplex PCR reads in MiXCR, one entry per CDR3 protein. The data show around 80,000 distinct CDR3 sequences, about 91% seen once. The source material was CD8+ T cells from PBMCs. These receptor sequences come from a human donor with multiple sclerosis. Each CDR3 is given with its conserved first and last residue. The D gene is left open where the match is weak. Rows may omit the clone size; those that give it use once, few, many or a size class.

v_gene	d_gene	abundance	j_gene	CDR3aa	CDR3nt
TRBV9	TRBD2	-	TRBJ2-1	CASSVAPGLGGNEQFF	TGTGCCAGCAGCGTAGCCCCGGGACTAGGGGGCAATGAGCAGTTCTTC
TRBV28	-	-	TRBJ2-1	CASSFRGNEQFF	TGTGCCAGCAGTTTTAGAGGGAATGAGCAGTTCTTC
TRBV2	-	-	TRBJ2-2	CAVSGTSNTGELFF	TGTGCCGTATCCGGGACTTCGAACACCGGGGAGCTGTTTTTT
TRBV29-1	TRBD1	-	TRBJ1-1	CSARTGENTEAFF	TGCAGCGCCAGGACAGGGGAGAACACTGAAGCTTTCTTT
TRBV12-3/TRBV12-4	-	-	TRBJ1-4	CASSPGWDNEKLFF	TGTGCCAGCAGTCCAGGTTGGGATAATGAAAAACTGTTTTTT
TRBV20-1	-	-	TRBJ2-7	CSADAYRQGSAGPTYEQYF	TGCAGTGCTGACGCATACCGACAGGGCTCAGCGGGACCTACCTACGAGCAGTACTTC
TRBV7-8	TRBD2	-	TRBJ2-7	CASSLGWTPGGGPYEQYF	TGTGCCAGCAGCTTAGGATGGACCCCCGGCGGGGGGCCCTACGAGCAGTACTTC
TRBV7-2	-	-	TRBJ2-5	CASSLALWRSQYF	TGTGCCAGCAGCTTAGCGCTCTGGCGATCCCAGTACTTC
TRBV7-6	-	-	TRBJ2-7	CASSLALGTLAGEQYF	TGTGCCAGCAGCTTGGCCCTCGGGACTCTTGCGGGGGAGCAGTACTTC
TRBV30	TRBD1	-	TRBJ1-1	CAWSLTATGKAFF	TGTGCCTGGAGTCTGACGGCGACAGGGAAAGCTTTCTTT
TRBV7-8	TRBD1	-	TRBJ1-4	CASSHPFPGTGGVTNEKLFF	TGTGCCAGCAGCCACCCCTTTCCGGGGACAGGGGGCGTTACTAATGAAAAACTGTTTTTT
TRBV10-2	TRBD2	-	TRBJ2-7	CASTEPGGGDSYEQYF	TGCGCCAGCACCGAGCCTGGCGGGGGAGACTCCTACGAGCAGTACTTC
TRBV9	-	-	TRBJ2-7	CASSVGGIPYEQYF	TGTGCCAGCAGCGTAGGGGGAATCCCCTACGAGCAGTACTTC
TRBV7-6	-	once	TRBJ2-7	CASGLGSSYEQYF	TGTGCCAGCGGCTTGGGGAGCTCCTACGAGCAGTACTTC
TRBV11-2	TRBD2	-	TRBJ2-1	CASSVGLAGVNEQFF	TGTGCCAGCAGCGTGGGACTAGCGGGAGTCAATGAGCAGTTCTTC
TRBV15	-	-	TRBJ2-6	CATSTWDLSGANVLTF	TGTGCCACCAGCACCTGGGACCTCTCTGGGGCCAACGTCCTGACTTTC
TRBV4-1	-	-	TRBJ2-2	CASSQVVTGANTGELFF	TGCGCCAGCAGCCAAGTCGTAACGGGGGCGAACACCGGGGAGCTGTTTTTT
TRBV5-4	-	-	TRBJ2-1	CASSFLGGNNEQFF	TGTGCCAGCAGCTTTCTAGGCGGGAACAATGAGCAGTTCTTC
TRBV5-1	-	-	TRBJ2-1	CASSLYIGTGYNEQFF	TGCGCCAGCAGCTTGTATATTGGTACGGGTTACAATGAGCAGTTCTTC
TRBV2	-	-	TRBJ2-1	CASSGGQYNEQFF	TGTGCCAGCAGCGGGGGACAGTACAATGAGCAGTTCTTC
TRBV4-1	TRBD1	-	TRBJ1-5	CASSPQGGQGIQPQHF	TGCGCCAGCAGCCCCCAAGGGGGACAGGGGATTCAGCCCCAGCATTTT
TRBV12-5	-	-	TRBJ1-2	CASGLYRGSPYGYTF	TGTGCTAGTGGTTTGTATCGGGGCAGCCCCTATGGCTACACCTTC
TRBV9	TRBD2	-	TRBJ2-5	CASSVAGGTTQETQYF	TGTGCCAGCAGCGTAGCCGGGGGGACTACACAAGAGACCCAGTACTTC
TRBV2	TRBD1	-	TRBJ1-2	CASSFTQGLDYGYTF	TGTGCCAGCAGCTTTACACAGGGGCTGGACTATGGCTACACCTTC
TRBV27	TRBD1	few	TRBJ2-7	CASSLGQGGFEQYF	TGTGCCAGCAGTTTGGGACAGGGAGGATTCGAGCAGTACTTC
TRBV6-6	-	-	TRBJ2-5	CASSYEVQETQYF	TGTGCCAGCAGTTACGAGGTCCAAGAGACCCAGTACTTC
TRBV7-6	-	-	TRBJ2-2	CASSLGLGLSTGELFF	TGTGCCAGCAGCTTAGGATTGGGACTGAGCACCGGGGAGCTGTTTTTT
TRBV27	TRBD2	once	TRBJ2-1	CASSFSGSVYNEQFF	TGTGCCAGCAGTTTCAGCGGGAGTGTTTACAATGAGCAGTTCTTC
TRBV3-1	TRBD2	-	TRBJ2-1	CASSQVRTSGGEQFF	TGTGCCAGCAGCCAAGTTAGGACTAGCGGGGGTGAGCAGTTCTTC
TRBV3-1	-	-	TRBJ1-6	CASSPPHRSIWGSPLHF	TGTGCCAGCAGCCCCCCCCATAGGAGTATCTGGGGTTCACCCCTCCACTTT
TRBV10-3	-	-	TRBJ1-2	CAIATKGDRGGYTF	TGTGCCATCGCAACTAAGGGAGATAGAGGAGGCTACACCTTC
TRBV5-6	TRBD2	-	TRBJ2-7	CASSLCGERLASYEQYF	TGTGCCAGCAGCTTGTGTGGTGAGCGACTAGCCTCCTACGAGCAGTACTTC
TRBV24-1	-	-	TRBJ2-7	CATSAGAYEQYF	TGTGCCACCAGTGCCGGCGCGTACGAGCAGTACTTC
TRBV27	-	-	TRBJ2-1	CASTGSYNEQFF	TGTGCCAGCACCGGCTCCTACAATGAGCAGTTCTTC
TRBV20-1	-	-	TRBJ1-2	CSAPQPRLSYGYTF	TGCAGTGCTCCGCAGCCCCGACTGAGCTATGGCTACACCTTC
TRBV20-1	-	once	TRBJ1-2	CSARVSYGYTF	TGCAGTGCTAGAGTTAGCTATGGCTACACCTTC
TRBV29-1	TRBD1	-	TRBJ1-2	CSVRLLTGDGYTF	TGCAGCGTTCGACTCCTTACAGGGGATGGCTACACCTTC
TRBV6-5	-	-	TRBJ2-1	CASSLLGGWHEQFF	TGTGCCAGCAGTCTCCTCGGCGGGTGGCATGAGCAGTTCTTC
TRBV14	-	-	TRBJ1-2	CASSQDREGLTNYGYTF	TGTGCCAGCAGCCAAGATAGGGAAGGCCTGACTAACTATGGCTACACCTTC